The 17 T cell receptor beta chains below come from one sample, sequenced in a study of T-cell reconstitution after alpha-beta-depleted transplantation in children. Unique molecular identifiers were built into the TCRbeta library. TCRdb re-called the PCR reads with MiXCR, one entry per CDR3 protein. Of around 800,000 distinct CDR3 sequences listed, approximately 15% are singletons. The source was PBMCs, mostly from graft donor cells, collected 360 days after TCRalphabeta/CD19-depleted stem cell transplant. Every receptor here comes from a male patient younger than 18 who had a stem cell transplant for acute lymphoblastic leukemia, so the T cells may come from the graft donor.

The rearrangement uses TRBV4-1 and TRBJ2-1; TRBD2 aligns across 11 bases. The J segment lost 5 bases and the V segment lost 5 bases, leaving 8 bases of the junction unmatched. This CDR3 is 16 amino acids long. In germline, CDR1 is MGHRA, CDR2 YSYEKL. The chain's CDR3 is CASSAPGTSGNNEQFF. CDR3 nucleotides: TGCGCCAGCAGCGCTCCCGGGACTAGCGGCAACAATGAGCAGTTCTTC.

In this sample, this clonotype turned up a few times. The J gene is TRBJ1-1, the V gene TRBV20-1; D gene unclear. The CDR3 spans 10 residues. The germline V and J ends were trimmed by 0 bases and 12 bases, with 8 bases remaining between them. Per germline, CDR1 DFQATT and CDR2 SNEGSKA (reference sequence). CDR3 nucleotides: TGCAGTGCTAGAGAAAGGGTGTCTTTCTTT. Protein sequence: CSARERVSFF.

This clonotype showed up many times. This chain uses TRBV20-1 with TRBJ2-1, with 8 bases identical to TRBD2. The germline CDR1 and CDR2 sequences are DFQATT and SNEGSKA (reference sequence). V lost 3 bases to trimming and J lost 3 bases; unmatched junction nucleotides: 7. The CDR3 has 15 amino acids. CDR3 sequence (DNA): TGCAGTGCTAGGGGAGGACTAGCAGGCTACAATGAGCAGTTCTTC. Residues: CSARGGLAGYNEQFF.

This chain connects TRBV6-4 to TRBJ2-1, with unresolved D. The CDR3 spans 14 residues. Trimming removed 2 bases at V and 3 bases at J, with 8 bases between. CDR1 and CDR2 (germline): MRHNA, SNTAGT. CDR3 residues: CASSDIAVYNEQFF. In nucleotides, the CDR3 is TGTGCCAGCAGTGACATCGCGGTCTACAATGAGCAGTTCTTC.

This clonotype came up a few times. DNA for the CDR3: TGTGCCAGCAGCTGGGGACAGAGCTACGAGCAGTACTTC. Amino acids: CASSWGQSYEQYF. The chain has TRBV5-5 and TRBJ2-7; 7 bases agree with TRBD1. J was trimmed by 3 bases and V by 3 bases; bases with no gene match: 3. In germline, CDR1 is SGHKS, CDR2 YYEKEE (reference sequence). CDR3 length equals 13 residues.

CDR3 sequence (DNA): TGTGCCAGCAGTTTGGGCGGGAGGCCGTTCGGCGGGGAGCTGTTTTTT. This sequence encodes CASSLGGRPFGGELFF. The chain employs TRBV12-3 or TRBV12-4 and TRBJ2-2, with 8 bases aligning to TRBD2. CDR3 length: 16 amino acids. V lost 3 bases and J lost 7; bases outside the gene matches: 10.

This clonotype appeared a few times. This chain links TRBV9 with TRBJ2-1, with TRBD2 matching over 9 bases. The CDR3 loop spans 17 amino acids. V trimming: 0 bases; J trimming: 6 bases; junction bases outside the gene matches: 10. The germline CDR1 and CDR2 sequences are SGDLS and YYNGEE. CDR3 bases: TGTGCCAGCAGCGTAGTTTCACCGGCGGGAGGGCGCAATGAGCAGTTCTTC. Its protein product is CASSVVSPAGGRNEQFF. Variable domain in full (rest from reference TRBV9 and TRBJ2-1): DSGVTQTPKHLITATGQRVTLRCSPRSGDLSVYWYQQSLDQGLQFLIQYYNGEERAKGNILERFSAQQFPDLHSELNLSSLELGDSALYFCASSVVSPAGGRNEQFFGPGTRLTVL.

This clonotype was detected many times. The chain couples TRBV10-1 to TRBJ2-1; D may be TRBD1 (6 bases). V was cut by 1 base and J by 7 bases, with 11 bases left in between. The CDR3 extends over 14 amino acids. CDR1 and CDR2 (germline): WNHNN, SYGVQD (reference sequence). CDR3 bases: TGCGCCAGCAGTGAGTGGGGGCGTAGGAATGAGCAGTTCTTC. It translates to CASSEWGRRNEQFF.

This clonotype occurred a few times. CDR3 residues: CASSYETSGIYEQYF. The CDR3, as DNA: TGCGCCAGCAGCTATGAGACTAGCGGGATCTACGAGCAGTACTTC. The chain employs TRBV5-1 and TRBJ2-7; TRBD2 matches at 11 bases. The germline gives CDR1 SGHRS, CDR2 YFSETQ. The length of the CDR3 is 15 residues. V trimming: 3 bases; J trimming: 3 bases; junction bases outside the gene matches: 5.

This chain joins TRBV5-1 and TRBJ2-7; TRBD1 might be the D (6 bases). CDR3 length: 15 residues. V shed 0 bases and J shed 3 bases, with 13 bases lying between them. In germline, CDR1 is SGHRS, CDR2 YFSETQ. The chain's CDR3 is CASSLGGGRLYEQYF. CDR3 coding DNA: TGCGCCAGCAGCTTGGGAGGGGGTCGCCTCTACGAGCAGTACTTC.

The V call is TRBV20-1, the J call TRBJ1-1; possible D gene TRBD1, 5 bases. This CDR3 has 12 residues. CDR1 is DFQATT and CDR2 is SNEGSKA in the germline V gene (reference sequence). V gave up 6 bases and J gave up 6 bases, with 14 bases separating them. CDR3 nucleotide sequence: TGCAGTGCCGGGATATGGGGGGCTGAAGCTTTCTTT. This gives the protein CSAGIWGAEAFF.

This clonotype has a handful of counts. CDR3 coding DNA: TGCAGTGCTAGAGGGGACAGGTTTGATCAGCCCCAGCATTTT. Protein sequence: CSARGDRFDQPQHF. The chain recombines TRBV20-1 with TRBJ1-5; TRBD1 matches at 8 bases. The V gene end was trimmed by 1 base and the J gene end by 5 bases; junction bases not matched to a gene: 4. Germline V gene lookup returns CDR1 DFQATT and CDR2 SNEGSKA (reference sequence). CDR3 size: 14 residues.

This clonotype was detected a few times. This chain joins TRBV20-1 and TRBJ1-2; weak D call: TRBD1 (5 bases). In germline, CDR1 is DFQATT, CDR2 SNEGSKA (reference sequence). The V end was cut by 3 bases, the J end by 5 bases, with 16 bases between. The CDR3 runs 14 residues. The CDR3 bases are TGCAGTGCTAGCCCTCCCTTGGGGGTGTATGGCTACACCTTC. It is translated as CSASPPLGVYGYTF.

This clonotype was found a few times. This CDR3 is CSVCSTSGRAAGTDTQYF. Written as DNA, the CDR3 is TGCAGCGTCTGCTCGACTAGCGGGAGGGCCGCAGGCACAGATACGCAGTATTTT. The chain carries TRBV29-1 and TRBJ2-3; 14 nucleotides agree with TRBD2. The V segment lost 6 bases and the J segment 1 base; nucleotides outside the gene matches: 12. Germline lookup yields CDR1 SQVTM and CDR2 ANQGSEA. CDR3 length: 18 amino acids.

This clonotype was counted a few times. The rearrangement joins TRBV20-1 to TRBJ1-1; D ambiguous. CDR1 is DFQATT and CDR2 is SNEGSKA in the germline V gene (reference sequence). The germline V and J ends were trimmed by 4 bases and 4 bases, with 16 bases remaining between them. This CDR3 comprises 14 residues. The CDR3 bases are TGCAGTGCTACTATAGGGATTTGGTTCACTGAAGCTTTCTTT. This encodes CSATIGIWFTEAFF.

This clonotype was observed a handful of times. V and J are TRBV20-1 and TRBJ2-3; D may correspond to TRBD1 or TRBD2 (5 bases each). Germline lookup yields CDR1 DFQATT and CDR2 SNEGSKA (reference sequence). The CDR3 loop spans 17 amino acids. Trimming stripped 2 bases from V and 2 bases from J, with 20 bases between. CDR3 protein: CSARQGSLAMTTDTQYF. For the CDR3, the DNA is TGCAGTGCTAGACAGGGATCGCTAGCAATGACCACAGATACGCAGTATTTT.

This clonotype appeared a few times. This chain connects TRBV6-5 to TRBJ2-1; D may be TRBD2 (6 bases). Per germline, CDR1 MNHEY and CDR2 SVGAGI. The CDR3 contains 15 residues. Trimming left V 0 bases short and J 14 bases short, with 20 bases between. CDR3 sequence (DNA): TGTGCCAGCAGTTACTCGTCAACGGGAGAGCCTCGGAAGTTCTTC. Protein sequence: CASSYSSTGEPRKFF.